One sample yielded the 6 T cell receptor beta chains listed below, sequenced in a study of cytomegalovirus exposure and HLA in healthy donors. The PCR employed 60 Vbeta primers together with 13 Jbeta primers. Sequencing used immunoSEQ multiplex PCR; TCRdb keeps in-frame clones, though not all of them. The table shows 200,000 to 300,000 clones, with 82% occurring only once. The material sequenced was PBMCs. The receptors originated from a woman between 40 and 55 years old in good health and CMV-seropositive.

The chain has TRBV5-1 and TRBJ1-1; D perhaps matches TRBD1 (6 bases). CDR1 is SGHRS and CDR2 is YFSETQ in the germline V gene. The CDR3 length is 14 residues. The V end was cut by 4 bases, the J end by 1 base, with 11 bases between. The CDR3 reads CASSAVDRNTEAFF. For the CDR3, the DNA is TGCGCCAGCAGCGCGGTGGACAGGAACACTGAAGCTTTCTTT.

The genes are TRBV2 and TRBJ2-7, with TRBD1 as a possible D gene (6 bases). The CDR3 consists of 14 residues. Germline V lookup: CDR1 SNHLY, CDR2 FYNNEI. Deletions cut 4 bases from V and 1 base from J, with 11 bases between. The CDR3, as DNA: TGTGCCAGCAGTGTTGACAGGTCTTCCTACGAGCAGTACTTC. Its translation: CASSVDRSSYEQYF.

The CDR3 region has the DNA TGTGCCAGCAGGTTGGACAGCGGGGGGGAAAAACTGTTTTTT. Its protein is CASRLDSGGEKLFF. The chain is built from TRBV7-9 and TRBJ1-4; possible D gene TRBD1, 6 bases. Per the germline V gene, CDR1 is SEHNR and CDR2 is FQNEAQ (reference sequence). V was clipped by 6 bases and J by 8 bases, with 16 bases between them. This CDR3 region has 14 residues.

This clone showed up just a few times. The rearrangement uses TRBV30 and TRBJ2-5; 12 bases are a match to TRBD2. CDR1 and CDR2 from the germline V gene are GTSNPN and SVGIG (reference sequence). The CDR3 runs to 18 residues. V trimming: 0 bases; J trimming: 2 bases; junction bases outside the gene matches: 10. In DNA form, the CDR3 reads TGTGCCTGGAGTGTAAGCCTAGCGGGGGGGCTTTGGCAAGAGACCCAGTACTTC. Translation: CAWSVSLAGGLWQETQYF.

The chain uses TRBV14 and TRBJ1-2; no clear D. Deletions cut 0 bases from V and 8 bases from J, with 13 bases between. Germline V gives CDR1 SGHDN, CDR2 FVKESK. The CDR3 extends over 14 amino acids. This CDR3 reads CASSQELEGTGYTF. The CDR3 region has the DNA TGTGCCAGCAGCCAAGAATTGGAGGGAACCGGCTACACCTTC.

This chain uses TRBV19 with TRBJ1-1; possibly TRBD1 for D (5 bases). V lost 7 bases and J 0 bases, leaving 12 bases between the germline ends. This CDR3 contains 14 residues. Germline CDR1 reads LNHDA; CDR2 reads SQIVND (reference sequence). The CDR3 spells CASKEGLLNTEAFF. CDR3 in DNA: TGTGCCAGTAAGGAGGGGCTACTGAACACTGAAGCTTTCTTT. Together with reference TRBV19 and TRBJ1-1, the CDR3 gives the full variable domain: DGGITQSPKYLFRKEGQNVTLSCEQNLNHDAMYWYRQDPGQGLRLIYYSQIVNDFQKGDIAEGYSVSREKKESFPLTVTSAQKNPTAFYLCASKEGLLNTEAFFGQGTRLTVV.